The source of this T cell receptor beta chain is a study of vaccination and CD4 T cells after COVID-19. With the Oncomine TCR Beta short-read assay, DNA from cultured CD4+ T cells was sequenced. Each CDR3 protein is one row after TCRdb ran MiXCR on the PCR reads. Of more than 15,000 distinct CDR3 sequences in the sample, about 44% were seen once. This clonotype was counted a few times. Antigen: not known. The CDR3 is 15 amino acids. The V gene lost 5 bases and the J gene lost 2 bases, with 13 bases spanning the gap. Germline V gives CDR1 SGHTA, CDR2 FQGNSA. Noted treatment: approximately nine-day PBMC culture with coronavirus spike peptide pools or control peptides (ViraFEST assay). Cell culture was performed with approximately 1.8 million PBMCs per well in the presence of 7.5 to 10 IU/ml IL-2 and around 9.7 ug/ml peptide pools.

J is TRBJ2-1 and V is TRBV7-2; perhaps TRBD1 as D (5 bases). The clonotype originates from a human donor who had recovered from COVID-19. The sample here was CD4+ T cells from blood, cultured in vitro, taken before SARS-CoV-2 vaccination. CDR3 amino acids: CASSATADTYNEQFF. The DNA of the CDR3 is TGTGCCAGCAGCGCCACTGCGGACACCTACAATGAGCAGTTCTTC.